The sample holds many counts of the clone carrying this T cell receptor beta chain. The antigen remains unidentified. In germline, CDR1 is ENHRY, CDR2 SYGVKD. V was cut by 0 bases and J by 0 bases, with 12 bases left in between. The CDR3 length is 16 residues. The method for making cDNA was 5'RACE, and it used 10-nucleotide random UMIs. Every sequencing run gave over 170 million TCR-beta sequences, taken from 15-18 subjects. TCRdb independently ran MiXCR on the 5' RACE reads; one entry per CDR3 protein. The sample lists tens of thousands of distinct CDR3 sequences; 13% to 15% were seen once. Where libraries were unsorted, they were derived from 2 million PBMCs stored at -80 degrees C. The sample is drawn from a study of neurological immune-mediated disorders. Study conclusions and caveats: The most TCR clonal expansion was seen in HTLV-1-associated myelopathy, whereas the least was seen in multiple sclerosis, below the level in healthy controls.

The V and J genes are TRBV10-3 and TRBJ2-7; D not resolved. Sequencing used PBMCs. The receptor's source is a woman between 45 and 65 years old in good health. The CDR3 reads CAISESSGVSSYEQYF. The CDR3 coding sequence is TGTGCCATCAGTGAGTCGAGTGGGGTGAGCTCCTACGAGCAGTACTTC.